These 9 T cell receptor beta chains share one sample of origin, sequenced in a study of CD8+CD57+ T cells in acquired aplastic anemia. Genomic DNA, the template, was used for profiling of the TCR beta VDJ and CDR3. TCRdb reanalysed the reads using MiXCR and keeps one entry per CDR3 protein. Altogether 300,000 or so distinct CDR3 sequences are present, around 60% being singletons, with the ten largest covering less than 9.5%. Sequencing was performed on sorted CD4+, CD8+, or CD8+CD57+ T cells (not recorded which) from PBMCs. Receptor source: a human donor with severe aplastic anemia or a healthy control (not recorded which).

The J gene is TRBJ2-7, the V gene TRBV7-8; the match to TRBD1 covers 7 bases. CDR1 is SGHVS and CDR2 is FQNEAQ in the germline V gene. The length of the CDR3 is 14 residues. Trimming removed 4 bases from V and 4 bases from J; junction bases left unmatched: 7. The CDR3 DNA is TGTGCCAGCAGCTCCTCGGGACAGAGATACGAGCAGTACTTC. It translates to CASSSSGQRYEQYF.

The sample holds many counts of this clonotype. This chain connects TRBV20-1 to TRBJ2-7; TRBD2 agrees at 8 bases. Per the germline V gene, CDR1 is DFQATT and CDR2 is SNEGSKA (reference sequence). V lost 5 bases to trimming and J lost 7 bases; unmatched junction nucleotides: 10. CDR3 size: 13 residues. The CDR3 spells CSAPRGGSGEQYF. The CDR3 DNA reads as TGCAGTGCTCCCCGCGGGGGGTCCGGGGAGCAGTACTTC.

The table lists this clonotype with many counts. The chain uses TRBV20-1 and TRBJ2-7, with a possible D match to TRBD1 (6 bases). The CDR3 is made up of 14 amino acids. Germline V gives CDR1 DFQATT, CDR2 SNEGSKA (reference sequence). V dropped 6 bases and J dropped 0 bases, with 15 bases sitting between them. The CDR3 sequence is CSAQDQGSSYEQYF. For the CDR3, the DNA is TGCAGTGCCCAAGATCAGGGGAGCTCCTACGAGCAGTACTTC.

The CDR3 coding sequence is TGTGCCAGCAGCGGGTCTTGGGGCTCTAACTATGGCTACACCTTC. Its translation is CASSGSWGSNYGYTF. The genes are TRBV9 and TRBJ1-2; TRBD1 is a possible D gene (5 bases). The CDR3 loop spans 15 amino acids. CDR1 is SGDLS and CDR2 is YYNGEE in the germline V gene. V was trimmed by 3 bases and J by 0 bases, leaving 12 bases between them.

The chain has TRBV24-1 and TRBJ1-5; D gene unclear. This CDR3 is 15 amino acids long. Germline loops: CDR1 KGHDR, CDR2 SFDVKD. V lost 4 bases and J lost 0, with 9 bases in between. The CDR3 loop reads CATSDAETSNQPQHF. In DNA form, the CDR3 reads TGTGCCACCAGTGACGCAGAGACTAGCAATCAGCCCCAGCATTTT.

Only one count was recorded for this clonotype. The V and J genes are TRBV20-1 and TRBJ2-7; the match to TRBD1 covers 7 bases. The germline CDR1 and CDR2 sequences are DFQATT and SNEGSKA (reference sequence). The CDR3 runs 12 residues. Trimming cost V 5 bases and J 2 bases; bases outside gene matches: 3. CDR3 in amino acids: CSARDRTYEQYF. CDR3 nucleotide sequence: TGCAGTGCTCGGGACAGAACCTACGAGCAGTACTTC.

This clonotype was seen a few times. The rearrangement links TRBV7-6 to TRBJ2-7, with 8 positions matching TRBD1. This CDR3 has 15 amino acids. V shed 2 bases, J shed 5 bases, and the junction held 8 bases outside the gene matches. Germline V gene data show CDR1 as SGHVS and CDR2 as FNYEAQ. CDR3 nucleotide sequence: TGTGCCAGCAGCTTAACCGGGACAGGATCTAACGAGCAGTACTTC. Translation gives CASSLTGTGSNEQYF. Full variable domain (outside the CDR3, taken from reference TRBV7-6 and TRBJ2-7): GAGVSQSPRYKVTKRGQDVALRCDPISGHVSLYWYRQALGQGPEFLTYFNYEAQQDKSGLPNDRFSAERPEGSISTLTIQRTEQRDSAMYRCASSLTGTGSNEQYFGPGTRLTVT.

In this sample, this clonotype turned up a few times. The chain uses TRBV15 and TRBJ2-5; D is unclear. This CDR3 has 13 residues. Trimming pared 0 bases from V and 5 bases from J, leaving 7 bases between. CDR1 is LNHNV and CDR2 is YYDKDF in the germline V gene (reference sequence). The CDR3 sequence: CATSRDEKETQYF. DNA for the CDR3: TGTGCCACCAGCAGAGACGAAAAGGAGACCCAGTACTTC.

Many counts were recorded for this clonotype. The chain is built from TRBV20-1 and TRBJ2-3, with D perhaps given as TRBD1 or TRBD2 (7 bases each). V was cut by 0 bases and J by 4 bases, with 20 bases left in between. There are 17 residues in the CDR3. CDR1 and CDR2 (germline): DFQATT, SNEGSKA (reference sequence). The CDR3 spells CSARDLGRQGGADTQYF. The CDR3, as DNA: TGCAGTGCTAGAGATTTGGGACGACAGGGAGGGGCAGATACGCAGTATTTT.